Following are 26 T cell receptor beta chains from one sample sequenced in a study of Graves' ophthalmopathy and Graves' hyperthyroidism (dated by TCRdb to the late 2010s). TCRdb records Illumina HiSeq 2000 as the sequencer. TCR beta CDR3 regions were amplified from RNA transcripts for repertoire sequencing. The first round of RT-PCR was done with HTBI primers and the Qiagen OneStep RT-PCR kit, and was followed by a second round of multiplex PCR, then size selection and purification. TCRdb handled the public reads itself, with Q25 trimming in fastp and clone calling in MiXCR, and kept productive beta chains. Here each entry gathers all rows of one CDR3 protein and keeps the most common genes and DNA. The sample yields some 1.1 million distinct CDR3 sequences; about 36% were counted once. The ten largest clonotypes hold 11% of the sample. Sequenced input: peripheral blood or thyroid tissue (not recorded which). These TCRs come from an adult man with Graves' hyperthyroidism.

The rearrangement links TRBV11-2 to TRBJ2-2, with a possible D match to TRBD1 (5 bases). Trimming left V 5 bases short and J 9 bases short, with 19 bases between. In germline, CDR1 is SGHAT, CDR2 FQNNGV. This CDR3 has 15 amino acids. The CDR3 DNA reads TGTGCCAGCAGCCCCCCAGGGATGATTCTACGGGAGCTGTTTTTT. Residues: CASSPPGMILRELFF.

The chain joins TRBV12-3 or TRBV12-4 to TRBJ2-5; 8 bases fit TRBD1. The CDR3 covers 17 residues. With V trimmed by 5 bases and J by 0 bases, 11 bases remained unmatched. CDR3 sequence: CASSGQPGQENQETQYF. CDR3 nucleotide sequence: TGTGCCAGCAGTGGACAACCGGGACAGGAGAACCAAGAGACCCAGTACTTC.

This clonotype was recorded many times. V usage is TRBV12-3 or TRBV12-4 and J usage is TRBJ2-7; D is uncertain. The CDR3 covers 12 residues. V lost 3 bases to trimming and J lost 2 bases, with 5 bases between them. The DNA of the CDR3 is TGTGCCAGCAGTTTCCAGGCCTACGAGCAGTACTTC. This codes for CASSFQAYEQYF.

This clonotype was seen at least ten times. The J gene is TRBJ2-7, the V gene TRBV11-2; D not resolved. Trimming shortened V by 1 base and J by 3 bases, and 10 bases separated the two germline ends. Germline CDR1 and CDR2: SGHAT and FQNNGV. This CDR3 contains 14 residues. The CDR3 loop is CASSLALYDYEQYF. The CDR3 nucleotides read TGTGCCAGCAGCTTAGCGCTCTACGACTACGAGCAGTACTTC.

The genes are TRBV6-5 and TRBJ1-5; TRBD1 aligns across 7 bases. The V gene end was trimmed by 6 bases and the J gene end by 4 bases; junction bases not matched to a gene: 6. This CDR3 has 14 residues. Germline V lookup: CDR1 MNHEY, CDR2 SVGAGI. CDR3: CASRPGTANQPQHF. The CDR3 DNA is TGTGCCAGCAGGCCCGGGACAGCTAATCAGCCCCAGCATTTT.

The chain carries TRBV20-1 and TRBJ1-2; 8 bases align to TRBD1. Germline-derived CDR1 and CDR2 are DFQATT and SNEGSKA (reference sequence). The V and J ends lost 3 bases and 3 bases, in that order; junction bases with no gene match: 15. CDR3 size: 17 residues. The CDR3 reads CSARPPGQDFRDYGYTF. The CDR3 DNA follows: TGCAGTGCTAGGCCCCCGGGACAGGATTTTAGGGACTATGGCTACACCTTC.

This clonotype was observed a handful of times. The rearrangement joins TRBV28 to TRBJ1-1; a possible D gene is TRBD1 (5 bases). The CDR3 is 14 amino acids. CDR1 is MDHEN, CDR2 SYDVKM, per germline. V lost 6 bases and J 0 bases, leaving 11 bases between the germline ends. Written as DNA, the CDR3 is TGTGCCAGCAGGTCGGCAGGGATGAACACTGAAGCTTTCTTT. Protein product: CASRSAGMNTEAFF.

V usage is TRBV20-1 and J usage is TRBJ2-5; 7 bases are shared with TRBD1. Germline loops: CDR1 DFQATT, CDR2 SNEGSKA (reference sequence). The CDR3 has 14 residues. With 3 bases clipped from V and 0 bases from J, the junction kept 4 bases outside the gene matches. DNA for the CDR3: TGCAGTGCTAGCGGGACAGCCCACCAAGAGACCCAGTACTTC. Its translation: CSASGTAHQETQYF.

Many counts were recorded for this clonotype. The V and J genes are TRBV7-3 and TRBJ1-5; the D gene is possibly TRBD1 (5 bases). This CDR3 comprises 13 residues. CDR1 and CDR2 from the germline V gene are SGHTA and FQGTGA. Trimming shortened V by 2 bases and J by 7 bases, and 9 bases separated the two germline ends. CDR3 amino acids: CASSLDRTQPQHF. For the CDR3, the DNA is TGTGCCAGCAGCTTAGACAGAACCCAGCCCCAGCATTTT.

The gene calls are TRBV20-1 and TRBJ2-5; 14 bases agree with TRBD2. The CDR3 is made up of 21 amino acids. The ends lost 2 bases at V and 2 bases at J; junction bases unmatched: 19. The germline V gene encodes CDR1 DFQATT and CDR2 SNEGSKA (reference sequence). The CDR3 DNA follows: TGCAGTGCTAGAAAGACAGGGAACACCGGGACTAGCGGGGGCCGTCAAGAGACCCAGTACTTC. This encodes CSARKTGNTGTSGGRQETQYF.

The chain joins TRBV7-2 to TRBJ2-7, with D tentatively TRBD1 (6 bases). Trimming took 5 bases from V and 9 from J, leaving 29 bases between them. There are 17 residues in the CDR3. Germline V gene lookup returns CDR1 SGHTA and CDR2 FQGNSA. CDR3 loop: CASSATRRQGSTDTQYF. As DNA, the CDR3 is TGTGCCAGCAGCGCGACACGTCGGCAGGGGAGCACAGATACGCAGTACTTC.

The rearrangement uses TRBV7-2 and TRBJ2-7, with 8 bases fitting TRBD1. CDR3 size: 14 residues. V shed 5 bases, J shed 6 bases, and the junction held 9 bases outside the gene matches. CDR1 is SGHTA, CDR2 FQGNSA, per germline. Here the CDR3 DNA reads TGTGCCAGCAGCCTATACGCGACAGGGGCCGAGCAGTACTTC. Its protein is CASSLYATGAEQYF.

This clonotype was recorded at least ten times. The V and J genes are TRBV6-6 and TRBJ2-5, with 7 bases matching TRBD1. CDR1 and CDR2 (germline): MNHNY, SVGAGI (reference sequence). There are 16 residues in the CDR3. The ends lost 0 bases at V and 3 bases at J; junction bases unmatched: 7. The CDR3 sequence: CASSYSGQRGEETQYF. CDR3 sequence (DNA): TGTGCCAGCAGTTACTCGGGACAGAGGGGAGAAGAGACCCAGTACTTC.

The chain combines TRBV14 with TRBJ2-2, with D perhaps given as TRBD1 or TRBD2 (6 bases each). V lost 0 bases, J lost 2 bases, and 10 bases lay in between. The CDR3 is 16 amino acids. Germline V gene lookup returns CDR1 SGHDN and CDR2 FVKESK. Here the CDR3 DNA reads TGTGCCAGCAGCCAAGAGGGGGGACATAACACCGGGGAGCTGTTTTTT. This translates into CASSQEGGHNTGELFF.

Worth noting for this clonotype: This sequence may be a read error, since a much larger clone differs from it by one base. The chain uses TRBV15 and TRBJ1-4; D is perhaps TRBD1 (5 bases). The CDR3 runs to 17 residues. Germline V gene sequence: CDR1 LNHNV, CDR2 YYDKDF (reference sequence). The chain's CDR3 is CTTSRDGGQTTNEKLFF. In DNA form, the CDR3 reads TGTACCACCAGCAGAGATGGCGGACAAACAACTAATGAAAAACTGTTTTTT. Variable domain in full (rest from reference TRBV15 and TRBJ1-4): DAMVIQNPRYQVTQFGKPVTLSCSQTLNHNVMYWYQQKSSQAPKLLFHYYDKDFNNEADTPDNFQSRRPNTSFCFLDIRSPGLGDTAMYLCTTSRDGGQTTNEKLFFGSGTQLSVL.

Many counts were recorded for this clonotype. The rearrangement uses TRBV7-2 and TRBJ1-4, with D perhaps TRBD1 (5 bases). Per germline, CDR1 SGHTA and CDR2 FQGNSA. V gave up 3 bases and J gave up 13 bases, with 15 bases separating them. The CDR3 has 13 residues. This chain's CDR3 is CASSFKTGGGLFF. The CDR3 nucleotides read TGTGCCAGCAGCTTTAAAACAGGCGGTGGACTGTTTTTT.

This clonotype occurred many times. Here the CDR3 reads CASNTQGRGYTF. The DNA for the CDR3 is TGTGCCAGCAATACACAGGGGCGGGGCTACACCTTC. The chain has TRBV6-6 and TRBJ1-2, with 7 bases matching TRBD1. Germline values: CDR1 MNHNY, CDR2 SVGAGI (reference sequence). The trim removed 7 bases at V and 8 bases at J, leaving 7 bases unmatched. The CDR3 runs 12 residues.

This clonotype has only a few counts. This chain links TRBV5-8 with TRBJ1-6; D not certain. V was clipped by 4 bases and J by 8 bases, with 16 bases between them. There are 15 residues in the CDR3. The germline V gene encodes CDR1 SGHTS and CDR2 YDEGEE. This CDR3 reads CASSLRTVAHSPLHF. The DNA of the CDR3 is TGTGCCAGCAGCCTCAGGACCGTAGCGCATTCACCCCTCCACTTT.

The rearrangement uses TRBV7-9 and TRBJ1-4; D unclear. Germline V gene lookup returns CDR1 SEHNR and CDR2 FQNEAQ (reference sequence). The CDR3 spans 14 residues. V lost 5 bases and J lost 6, with 13 bases in between. The CDR3 region has the DNA TGTGCCAGCAGCCGGACCAAACTGGATGAAAAACTGTTTTTT. Translating gives CASSRTKLDEKLFF.

V is TRBV5-1 and J is TRBJ2-7; D unclear. Germline lookup yields CDR1 SGHRS and CDR2 YFSETQ. The CDR3 runs to 14 residues. Trimming removed 4 bases at V and 7 bases at J, with 18 bases between. This CDR3 is CASSQEVPPAEQYF. The CDR3 region has the DNA TGCGCCAGCAGCCAAGAGGTGCCGCCAGCTGAGCAGTACTTC.

CDR3 in DNA: TGTGCCAGCAGCCCAGGGGGTTCGGATACGCAGTATTTT. As protein: CASSPGGSDTQYF. This sequence joins TRBV7-9 and TRBJ2-3, with 7 nucleotides matching TRBD1. The CDR3 sequence is 13 residues long. V lost 5 bases to trimming and J lost 6 bases; unmatched junction nucleotides: 5. Germline V gene lookup returns CDR1 SEHNR and CDR2 FQNEAQ (reference sequence).

This clonotype has a count of ten or more. V usage is TRBV12-3 or TRBV12-4 and J usage is TRBJ1-1; 8 nucleotides agree with TRBD1. The CDR3 spans 14 residues. Trimming took 6 bases from V and 6 from J; bases not matched to a gene: 9. The CDR3 nucleotides are TGTGCCAGCAGCCGAATCGCGACAGGGGCTGAAGCTTTCTTT. It yields the protein CASSRIATGAEAFF.

This chain uses TRBV15 with TRBJ1-6; 11 bases map to TRBD1. Germline V gives CDR1 LNHNV, CDR2 YYDKDF (reference sequence). CDR3 length: 15 amino acids. With 1 base clipped from V and 10 bases from J, the junction kept 3 bases outside the gene matches. The CDR3 reads CATSRAGQGVSPLHF. CDR3 nucleotides: TGTGCCACCAGCAGAGCGGGACAGGGGGTCTCACCCCTCCACTTT.

With respect to this clonotype: At one end the junction does not follow the germline gene, possibly because of a read error. V gene TRBV7-9 combines with J gene TRBJ2-7, with a weak D call TRBD2 (5 bases). The germline V gene has CDR1 SEHNR and CDR2 FQNEAQ (reference sequence). The CDR3 spans 14 residues. For the CDR3, the DNA is TGCGCCAGCAGCCTGCAAACAAGGGAGTACGAGCAGTACTTC. This sequence encodes CASSLQTREYEQYF. Together with reference TRBV7-9 and TRBJ2-7, the CDR3 gives the full variable domain: DTGVSQNPRHKITKRGQNVTFRCDPISEHNRLYWYRQTLGQGPEFLTYFQNEAQLEKSRLLSDRFSAERPKGSFSTLEIQRTEQGDSAMYLCASSLQTREYEQYFGPGTRLTVT.

This clonotype was observed at least ten times. The V gene is TRBV20-1, the J gene TRBJ1-1; D is unclear. Germline-derived CDR1 and CDR2 are DFQATT and SNEGSKA (reference sequence). V lost 1 base and J lost 6, with 15 bases in between. The CDR3 is 14 residues long. CDR3 nucleotides: TGCAGTGCTAGAGGAGGTGATTTTGGGTCTGAAGCTTTCTTT. Amino acids: CSARGGDFGSEAFF.

This clonotype has at least ten counts. The V and J genes are TRBV2 and TRBJ2-5; possible D gene TRBD2, 5 bases. The CDR3 loop spans 14 amino acids. V lost 4 bases and J 5 bases, leaving 14 bases between the germline ends. CDR1 and CDR2 (germline): SNHLY, FYNNEI. In DNA form, the CDR3 reads TGTGCCAGCAGTGCAACATCTACTAGGGAGACCCAGTACTTC. This encodes CASSATSTRETQYF. Variable domain in full (rest from reference TRBV2 and TRBJ2-5): EPEVTQTPSHQVTQMGQEVILRCVPISNHLYFYWYRQILGQKVEFLVSFYNNEISEKSEIFDDQFSVERPDGSNFTLKIRSTKLEDSAMYFCASSATSTRETQYFGPGTRLLVL.